What follows are 8 T cell receptor beta chains derived from one specimen sequenced in a study of T cell responses to AZD1222 COVID-19 vaccine. Clones were sequenced by immunoSEQ multiplex PCR, and TCRdb holds only the in-frame ones, with some missing. The sample carries roughly 180,000 clones, just over 90% recorded once. The starting material was peripheral blood, obtained 28 days after the second AZD1222 dose. These receptors were obtained from an adult who received the AZD1222 COVID-19 vaccine.

The chain has TRBV4-3 and TRBJ2-2, with D perhaps TRBD1 (7 bases). Germline CDR1 LGHNA, CDR2 YSLEER. Trimming removed 0 bases from V and 6 bases from J, with 14 bases in between. This CDR3 has 16 amino acids. For the CDR3, the DNA is TGCGCCAGCAGCCAAGAGGAGGGGGCGTTTGCCGGGGAGCTGTTTTTT. The encoded protein is CASSQEEGAFAGELFF.

The chain joins TRBV28 to TRBJ2-7; 10 positions match TRBD2. With 7 bases clipped from V and 2 bases from J, the junction kept 8 bases outside the gene matches. Germline CDR1 reads MDHEN; CDR2 reads SYDVKM. The CDR3 consists of 15 residues. In nucleotides, the CDR3 is TGTGCCAGCAACCCAAGCGGGAGGGGGGCCTACGAGCAGTACTTC. Translation gives CASNPSGRGAYEQYF.

The V gene is TRBV15, the J gene TRBJ2-1, with a weak D call TRBD2 (6 bases). Germline assignment: CDR1 LNHNV and CDR2 YYDKDF (reference sequence). The length of the CDR3 is 16 residues. Deletions cut 1 base from V and 7 bases from J, with 17 bases between. The CDR3 protein is CATSRVGELAANEQFF. In nucleotides, the CDR3 is TGTGCCACCAGCAGAGTGGGAGAATTAGCGGCAAATGAGCAGTTCTTC.

The rearrangement uses TRBV7-2 and TRBJ1-4, with TRBD1 identical over 7 bases. V shed 6 bases and J 8 bases; nucleotides not matched to a gene: 21. The CDR3 has 18 amino acids. CDR1 SGHTA and CDR2 FQGNSA come from the germline V gene. The CDR3: CASRSPGPAEGAREKLFF. DNA for the CDR3: TGTGCCAGCAGAAGCCCAGGGCCAGCGGAGGGGGCGCGAGAAAAACTGTTTTTT. The whole variable domain, remainder taken from reference TRBV7-2 and TRBJ1-4, is GAGVSQSPSNKVTEKGKDVELRCDPISGHTALYWYRQSLGQGLEFLIYFQGNSAPDKSGLPSDRFSAERTGGSVSTLTIQRTQQEDSAVYLCASRSPGPAEGAREKLFFGSGTQLSVL.

This clone was picked up a small number of times. The chain is built from TRBV28 and TRBJ1-2; D ambiguous. Germline CDR1 reads MDHEN; CDR2 reads SYDVKM. CDR3 size: 13 residues. Trimming took off 10 bases at V and 4 bases at J, with 16 bases between the two ends. In nucleotides, the CDR3 is TGTGCCACCTCGAAGGCGGAGCCCTATGGCTACACCTTC. It is translated as CATSKAEPYGYTF.

This chain joins TRBV29-1 and TRBJ1-2; D call uncertain. The CDR3 loop spans 12 amino acids. V was pared by 7 bases and J by 1 base, with 10 bases between. Germline lookup yields CDR1 SQVTM and CDR2 ANQGSEA. The CDR3 protein is CSDLQINYGYTF. The CDR3 bases are TGCAGCGACTTACAGATTAACTATGGCTACACCTTC. The full variable domain, in which reference TRBV29-1 and TRBJ1-2 provide the parts outside the CDR3, is SAVISQKPSRDICQRGTSLTIQCQVDSQVTMMFWYRQQPGQSLTLIATANQGSEATYESGFVIDKFPISRPNLTFSTLTVSNMSPEDSSIYLCSDLQINYGYTFGSGTRLTVV.

This rearrangement joins TRBV9 to TRBJ2-7; no definite D call. The V gene's germline CDR1 is SGDLS and CDR2 YYNGEE. The CDR3 contains 13 residues. V gave up 4 bases and J gave up 7 bases, with 15 bases separating them. The CDR3 DNA sequence: TGTGCCAGCAGCCCCCCGGCGGCGGAAGAGCAGTACTTC. It translates to CASSPPAAEEQYF.

This sequence joins TRBV7-2 and TRBJ1-5; no definite D call. Trimming pared 8 bases from V and 0 bases from J, leaving 11 bases between. The germline gives CDR1 SGHTA, CDR2 FQGNSA. This CDR3 has 14 residues. CDR3: CASGGPYSNQPQHF. The CDR3 nucleotides are TGTGCCAGCGGCGGGCCGTATAGCAATCAGCCCCAGCATTTT.